The TCR beta chain under discussion was sequenced for a study of T-cell memory formation after mild COVID-19. On the study more broadly: The study found TCR clusters largely donor specific.

The V end lost 4 bases, the J end lost 5 bases, and 16 bases lay between the germline ends. The V gene's germline CDR1 is SGHRS and CDR2 YFSETQ. The CDR3 consists of 14 residues. This clonotype came up many times. TCRdb re-analysed the 5' RACE reads in MiXCR, keeping a single row per CDR3 protein. The profile shows roughly 400,000 distinct CDR3 sequences, about a sixth of them singletons. The specimen sequenced was PBMCs or a T cell subset sorted from them (not recorded which). The sequence came from a young man who had mild COVID-19 (a few samples of this study predate the infection). Cell type and time point are not known. V is TRBV5-1 and J is TRBJ2-7; D may correspond to TRBD1 or TRBD2 (5 bases each). CDR3 sequence reads: CASSISGRFNEQYV. The CDR3 DNA follows: TGCGCCAGCAGCATCTCAGGGAGATTCAACGAGCAGTACGTC.